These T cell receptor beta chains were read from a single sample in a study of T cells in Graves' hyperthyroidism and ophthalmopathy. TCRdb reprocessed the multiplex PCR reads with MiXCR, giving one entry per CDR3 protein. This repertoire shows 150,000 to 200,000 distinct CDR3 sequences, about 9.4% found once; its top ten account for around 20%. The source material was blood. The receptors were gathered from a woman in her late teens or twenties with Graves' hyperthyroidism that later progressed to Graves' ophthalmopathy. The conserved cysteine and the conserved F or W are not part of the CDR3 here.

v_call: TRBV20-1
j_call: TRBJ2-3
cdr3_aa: SARESPITDTQY

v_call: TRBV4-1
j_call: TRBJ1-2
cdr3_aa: ASSQETDSYGYT

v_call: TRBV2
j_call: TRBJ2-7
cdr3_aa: ASTGAIRSYEQY

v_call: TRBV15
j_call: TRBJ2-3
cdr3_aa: ATSRDPYRSGGSTDTQY

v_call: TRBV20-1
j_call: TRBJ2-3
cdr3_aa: SAPRTSGSWDTQY

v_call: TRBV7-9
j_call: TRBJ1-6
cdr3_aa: ASSLAGRIGNSPLH

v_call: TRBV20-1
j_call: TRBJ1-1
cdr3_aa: SAREETALNTEAF

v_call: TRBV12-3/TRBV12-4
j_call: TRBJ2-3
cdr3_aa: ASTLSGGFTDTQY

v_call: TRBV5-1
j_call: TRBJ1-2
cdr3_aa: ASSLEGWGAVYYGYT

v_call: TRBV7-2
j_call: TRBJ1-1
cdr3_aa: ASSLIWTMNTEAF

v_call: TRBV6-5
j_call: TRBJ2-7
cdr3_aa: ASSYSLADYEQY

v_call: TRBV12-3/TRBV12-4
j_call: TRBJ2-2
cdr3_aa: ASSFWMGQGFPGELF

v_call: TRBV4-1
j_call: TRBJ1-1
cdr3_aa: ASSQAVGMNTEAF

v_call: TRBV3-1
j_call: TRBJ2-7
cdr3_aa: ASSHAGDRGNEQY

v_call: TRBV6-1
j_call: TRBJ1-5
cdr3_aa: ASSNRVQPQH

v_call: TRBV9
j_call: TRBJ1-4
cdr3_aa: ASRRLKNEKLF

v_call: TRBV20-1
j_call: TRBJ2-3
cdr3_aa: SASGERGALGSDTQY

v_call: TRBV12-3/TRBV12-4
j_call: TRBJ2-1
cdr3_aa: ASSSGTSRDNEQF

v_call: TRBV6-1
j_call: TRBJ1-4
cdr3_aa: ASSRDRVYEKLF

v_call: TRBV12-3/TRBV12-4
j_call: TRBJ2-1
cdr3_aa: ASSLAQTDEQF

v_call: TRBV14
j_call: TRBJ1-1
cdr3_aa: ASSQGTGRGVGTEAF

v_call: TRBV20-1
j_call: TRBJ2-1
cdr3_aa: SARREIYNEQF